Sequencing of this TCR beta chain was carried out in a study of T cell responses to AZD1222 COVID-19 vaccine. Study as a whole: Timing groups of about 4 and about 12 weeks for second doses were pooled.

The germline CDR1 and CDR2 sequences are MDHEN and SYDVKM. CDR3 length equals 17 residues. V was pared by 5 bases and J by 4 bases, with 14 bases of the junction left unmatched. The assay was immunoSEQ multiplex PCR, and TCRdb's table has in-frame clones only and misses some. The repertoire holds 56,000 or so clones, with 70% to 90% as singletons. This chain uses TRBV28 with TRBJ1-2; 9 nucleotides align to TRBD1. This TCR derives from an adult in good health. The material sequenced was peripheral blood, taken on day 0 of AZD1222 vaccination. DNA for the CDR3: TGTGCCAGCAGTCCATACACAACAGGGGGCGGAGGCTATGGCTACACCTTC. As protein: CASSPYTTGGGGYGYTF.